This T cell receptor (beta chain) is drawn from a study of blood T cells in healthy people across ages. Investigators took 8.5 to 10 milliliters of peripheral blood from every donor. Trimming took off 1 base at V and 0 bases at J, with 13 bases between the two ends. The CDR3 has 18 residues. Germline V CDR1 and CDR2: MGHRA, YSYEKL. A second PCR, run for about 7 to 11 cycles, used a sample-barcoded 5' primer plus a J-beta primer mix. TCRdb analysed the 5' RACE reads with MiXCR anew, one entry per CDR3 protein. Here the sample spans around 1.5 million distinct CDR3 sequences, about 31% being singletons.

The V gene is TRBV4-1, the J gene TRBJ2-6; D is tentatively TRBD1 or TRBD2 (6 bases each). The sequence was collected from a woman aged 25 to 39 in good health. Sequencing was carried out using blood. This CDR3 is CASSQALKGGSGANVLTF. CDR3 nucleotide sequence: TGCGCCAGCAGCCAAGCTCTCAAGGGGGGCTCTGGGGCCAACGTCCTGACTTTC.